This T cell receptor (beta chain) was retrieved from a study of CD8 T cells in Susac syndrome. Remarks on this clonotype: Its matching antigen is unknown.

Study outcomes and limitations: The TCR sequencing and HLA analysis in the study involved a relatively small number of individuals, as the study acknowledged.

This CDR3 region has 15 residues. The V gene end was trimmed by 6 bases and the J gene end by 5 bases; junction bases not matched to a gene: 8. RNA was extracted with the RNeasy kit, and a quantity of about 0.45 to 1 ug was reverse transcribed using random hexamers. It was immunoSEQ multiplex PCR that amplified TCR beta CDR3 across 54 Vbeta and 13 Jbeta. TCRdb re-called the immunoSEQ multiplex PCR reads with MiXCR, one entry per CDR3 protein. The sample holds about 250,000 distinct CDR3 sequences, about 94% seen once. TCR beta from blood CD8+ and CD4+ T cells was sequenced. Negative isolation yielded CD4+ and CD8+ T cells, and FACS enriched TEMRA cells.

The source material was CD4+ T cells from PBMCs. V gene TRBV12-3 or TRBV12-4 combines with J gene TRBJ2-5; 11 bases agree with TRBD2. This clonotype originated in a human donor with multiple sclerosis. The CDR3 DNA sequence: TGTGCCAGCAGCAATAGCGGGGGGGCCGGTGAGACCCAGTACTTC. This codes for CASSNSGGAGETQYF.